These T cell receptor beta chains were read from a single sample in a study of T cells in Graves' hyperthyroidism and ophthalmopathy. TCRdb redid the calling of the multiplex PCR reads with MiXCR, one entry per CDR3 protein. The table has 600,000 to 850,000 distinct CDR3 sequences, about 19% seen once; the top ten hold 16%. Source material: blood. The receptor source for this set is a woman aged 50 to 65 with Graves' hyperthyroidism that later progressed to Graves' ophthalmopathy. Both conserved end residues are trimmed from each CDR3.

TRBJ2-7 TRBV20-1 SAKAGDYEQY
TRBJ2-4 TRBV19 ASSSTGQGGNIQY
TRBJ1-1 TRBV12-3/TRBV12-4 ASRTGPNTEAF
TRBJ2-1 TRBV20-1 SARPPGGGGFEQF
TRBJ2-2 TRBV20-1 SARAWSGELF
TRBJ2-3 TRBV9 ASSVSGQVTTDTQY
TRBJ1-6 TRBV27 ASTTGQQNSPLH
TRBJ1-1 TRBV12-3/TRBV12-4 ASRDSRNTEAF
TRBJ2-5 TRBV20-1 SASPTAGEETQY
TRBJ2-1 TRBV6-4 ASSDVADNEQF
TRBJ2-3 TRBV7-6 ASSLDADTQY
TRBJ2-4 TRBV12-3/TRBV12-4 ASNSPVQRNIQY
TRBJ1-1 TRBV6-1 ASSEEGTGRTEAF
TRBJ2-1 TRBV5-1 ASSFTLTSGGGSYNEQF
TRBJ2-1 TRBV24-1 ATRQSRGNEQF
TRBJ2-7 TRBV7-9 ASSLPGHTYEQY
TRBJ2-7 TRBV6-1 ASTRTTYEQY
TRBJ1-6 TRBV3-1 ASSHPGTGSSPLH
TRBJ2-7 TRBV12-3/TRBV12-4 ASRGTPREQY
TRBJ1-2 TRBV4-2 ASSPPRRMDSVGGYT
TRBJ1-1 TRBV27 ASSLSGVTEAF
TRBJ2-3 TRBV30 AWSVGQDTDTQY
TRBJ2-1 TRBV18 ASSPFPNSGGSDEQF
TRBJ2-1 TRBV7-9 ASSLARSGRLTYNEQF
TRBJ2-5 TRBV18 ASSQDSQETQY
TRBJ1-2 TRBV3-1 ASSQGRDTNYGYT
TRBJ2-5 TRBV19 ASSTYRKGETQY
TRBJ1-2 TRBV5-8 ASSPRDFYGYT
TRBJ2-5 TRBV7-9 ASSREGAETQY
TRBJ2-5 TRBV2 ASRQLAGGPQEAQY
TRBJ1-6 TRBV9 ASSVSPVSPLH
TRBJ1-2 TRBV7-9 ASSLGGGVPYGYT
TRBJ1-2 TRBV5-6 ASSLAGTDSDYGYT
TRBJ1-1 TRBV7-8 ASSWSRHDPGPNTEAF
TRBJ2-2 TRBV5-1 ASSLASSNTGELF
TRBJ1-4 TRBV2 ASSESPQGTNEKLF
TRBJ1-6 TRBV9 ASRKGADNSPLH
TRBJ2-5 TRBV2 ASRPNRALRETQY
TRBJ1-2 TRBV12-5 ASGVPTGEGYT
TRBJ2-7 TRBV4-2 ASSQDVASVTYEQY
TRBJ1-1 TRBV19 ASSIPGDYTEAF
TRBJ1-5 TRBV10-3 ATAGTDNQPQH
TRBJ1-2 TRBV6-1 ASSEASGGAYGYT
TRBJ1-5 TRBV10-3 AISRTDDSNQPQH
TRBJ1-1 TRBV2 ASAERRNTEAF
TRBJ2-3 TRBV6-5 ASSYSPGRGGTDTQY
TRBJ1-5 TRBV20-1 SALGRGVDYGNQPQH
TRBJ1-1 TRBV29-1 SVEDQGPAEAF
TRBJ2-2 TRBV7-2 ASSLAGVDTGELF
TRBJ1-5 TRBV6-1 ASTVGTDGNQPQH
TRBJ2-5 TRBV19 ASTTGSQETQY
TRBJ2-2 TRBV3-1 ASSQGLAGSTGELF
TRBJ1-1 TRBV20-1 SATVHTEAF
TRBJ1-6 TRBV27 ASSSLPTGNLH
TRBJ2-7 TRBV12-3/TRBV12-4 ASSLDLRVGYEQY
TRBJ2-5 TRBV6-1 ASIIMVGSYQETQY